The clone carrying this T cell receptor beta chain was detected only a few times. The data belong to a study of identical twins. Trimming cost V 2 bases and J 8 bases, with 9 bases left between them. CDR3 size: 12 residues. The germline CDR1 and CDR2 sequences are MDHEN and SYDVKM. TCRdb processed the 5' RACE reads anew with MiXCR; each CDR3 protein has one entry. Of 500,000 to 550,000 distinct CDR3 sequences listed, around 20% were seen once; the top ten hold approximately 0.52%. The sample also formed part of further work on yellow fever vaccine responses in identical twins.

The sequence came from a woman aged 18 to 35 in good health. The sequenced material came from CD4+ T cells sorted from blood. The rearrangement uses TRBV28 and TRBJ1-2; D is possibly TRBD1 (6 bases). CDR3 region: CASSLPGTGYTF. CDR3 nucleotide sequence: TGTGCCAGCAGTTTACCAGGGACAGGCTACACCTTC.